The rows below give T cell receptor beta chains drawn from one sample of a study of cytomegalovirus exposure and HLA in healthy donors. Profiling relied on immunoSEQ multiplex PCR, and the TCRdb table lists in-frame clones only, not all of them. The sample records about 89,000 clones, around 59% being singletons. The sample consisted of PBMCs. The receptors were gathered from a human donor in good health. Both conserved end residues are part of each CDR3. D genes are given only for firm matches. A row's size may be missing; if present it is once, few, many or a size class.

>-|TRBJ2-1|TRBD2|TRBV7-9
TGTGCCACCCTTAGCGGGCGCATCTACAATGAGCAGTTCTTC
CATLSGRIYNEQFF
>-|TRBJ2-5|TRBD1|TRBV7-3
TGTGCCAGCAGCGACAGGGGGGGAGAGACCCAGTACTTC
CASSDRGGETQYF
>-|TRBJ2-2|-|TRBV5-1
TGCGCCAGCAGCTTGAGATCCTCGGGGGACACCGGGGAGCTGTTTTTT
CASSLRSSGDTGELFF
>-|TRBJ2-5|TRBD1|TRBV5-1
TGCGCCAGCAGCTCGGGGACAGGCAGAGGAGAAGAGGCCCAGTACTTC
CASSSGTGRGEEAQYF
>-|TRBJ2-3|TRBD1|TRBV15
TGTGCCACCAGCAGAGGGGGACAGGGGACAGATACGCAGTATTTT
CATSRGGQGTDTQYF
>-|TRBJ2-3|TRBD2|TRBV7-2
TGTGCCAGCAGCTTAGAGCGGGGGGGCCCAGATACGCAGTATTTT
CASSLERGGPDTQYF
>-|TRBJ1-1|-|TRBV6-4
TGTGCCAGCAGTAGAGAAATGAACACTGAAGCTTTCTTT
CASSREMNTEAFF
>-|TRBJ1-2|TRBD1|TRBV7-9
TGTGCCAGCAGTCCCGAACTTTCGACAGGGCGCCACACCTTC
CASSPELSTGRHTF
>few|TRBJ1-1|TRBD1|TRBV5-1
TGCGCCAGCAGGCCCCAGGGGGAGGACACTGAAGCTTTCTTT
CASRPQGEDTEAFF
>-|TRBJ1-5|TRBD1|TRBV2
TGTGCCAGCAGTGTAGGGACAGTGGATGGGGCCCAGCATTTT
CASSVGTVDGAQHF
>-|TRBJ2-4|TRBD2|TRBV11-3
TGTGCCAGCAGCCTTGGGACTAGCGGGGGGGCAGTTCAGTACTTC
CASSLGTSGGAVQYF
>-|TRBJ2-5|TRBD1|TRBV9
TGTGCCAGCAGCGCGGGCCGACAGGGGGGACTGGAGACCCAGTACTTC
CASSAGRQGGLETQYF
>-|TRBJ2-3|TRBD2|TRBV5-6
TGTGCCAGCAACCTAGCGGGGCTCACAGATACGCAGTATTTT
CASNLAGLTDTQYF
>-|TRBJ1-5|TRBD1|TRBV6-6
TGTGCCAGCAGTCCCCTCCCCGGGACAGCAGGGCAGCCCCAGCATTTT
CASSPLPGTAGQPQHF
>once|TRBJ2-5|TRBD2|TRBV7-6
TGTGCCAGCAGCTTTGGTTTGGGACTAGCGGGGGGGTACCAAGAGACCCAGTACTTC
CASSFGLGLAGGYQETQYF
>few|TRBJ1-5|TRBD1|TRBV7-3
TGTGCCAGCAGCGTTTCTCGGGACAGGGTCCCCTATAGCAATCAGCCCCAGCATTTT
CASSVSRDRVPYSNQPQHF
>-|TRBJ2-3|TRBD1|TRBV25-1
TGTGCCAGCAGCCCGGGACAGGGGCGCACAGATACGCAGTATTTT
CASSPGQGRTDTQYF
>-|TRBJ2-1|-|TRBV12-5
TGTGCTAGTGGTTTGGTTCTCTATGACAATGAGCAGTTCTTC
CASGLVLYDNEQFF
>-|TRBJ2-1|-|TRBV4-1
TGCGCCAGCAGCCAAGCCCCCTTGGCCAGCTCCTACAATGAGCAGTTCTTC
CASSQAPLASSYNEQFF
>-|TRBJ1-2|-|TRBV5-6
TGTGCCAGCAGCCTCCTAGGGGTGGGGTCCTATGGCTACACCTTC
CASSLLGVGSYGYTF
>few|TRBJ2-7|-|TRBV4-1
TGCGCCAGCAGCCCTGGGGGGGCCGCAACCTACGAGCAGTACTTC
CASSPGGAATYEQYF
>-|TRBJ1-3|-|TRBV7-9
TGTGCCAGCAGCTTAGCAGGGGATGGAAACACCATATATTTT
CASSLAGDGNTIYF
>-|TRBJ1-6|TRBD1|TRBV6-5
TGTGCCAGCAGGCGGGACAGATTTAGTAATTCACCCCTCCACTTT
CASRRDRFSNSPLHF
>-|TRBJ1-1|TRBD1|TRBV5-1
TGCGCCAGCAGCCTTGGGACAGGGGGCACTGAAGCTTTCTTT
CASSLGTGGTEAFF
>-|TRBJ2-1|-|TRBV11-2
TGTGCCAGCAGCAACAGTGGGAGAAGCGACAATGAGCAGTTCTTC
CASSNSGRSDNEQFF
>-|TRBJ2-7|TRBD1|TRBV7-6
TGTGCCAGCAGCTTAGTTGGGACAGGGAGCGAGCAGTACTTC
CASSLVGTGSEQYF
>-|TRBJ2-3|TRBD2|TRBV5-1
TGCGCCAGCAGCTTTGGGGCGGGGGGCTCGGATACGCAGTATTTT
CASSFGAGGSDTQYF
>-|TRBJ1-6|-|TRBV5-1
TGCGCCAGCAGCTTTTGGCTTTCCTATAATTCACCCCTCCACTTT
CASSFWLSYNSPLHF
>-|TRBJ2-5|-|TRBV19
TGTGCCAGTAGTGTCGACCCCACGGGGACCCAGTACTTC
CASSVDPTGTQYF
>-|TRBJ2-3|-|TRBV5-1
TGCGCCAGCAGCTTTATAGGGGTAGATACGCAGTATTTT
CASSFIGVDTQYF
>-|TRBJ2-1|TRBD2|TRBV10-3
TGTGCCATCAGTGGGGGGGAGCGGGGGCCATACAATGAGCAGTTCTTC
CAISGGERGPYNEQFF
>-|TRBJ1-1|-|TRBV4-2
TGTGCCAGCAGCCCTCCGGACTACTCCCCCACTGAAGCTTTCTTT
CASSPPDYSPTEAFF